This T cell receptor beta chain was identified in a study of T cell responses to AZD1222 COVID-19 vaccine. Notes on the study in general: Among AZD1222 vaccinees, only five or six were seropositive at baseline. Repertoire sampling was restricted to post-peak T cell response timepoints.

Details on this clone: Its target is unknown.

Trimming removed 5 bases from V and 3 bases from J; junction bases left unmatched: 6. Germline values: CDR1 SGHRS, CDR2 YFSETQ. This CDR3 region has 16 residues. Sequencing was performed with immunoSEQ multiplex PCR; in TCRdb, only in-frame clones are kept and a portion is missing. The table includes over 85,000 clones, roughly 90% detected once. The sequenced sample was peripheral blood, obtained 28 days after the second AZD1222 dose. This clonotype was obtained from an adult who received the AZD1222 COVID-19 vaccine. The chain uses TRBV5-1 and TRBJ2-2; 11 bases map to TRBD1. CDR3 in DNA: TGCGCCAGCAGACCCCCGGGACAGGGGGACACCGGGGAGCTGTTTTTT. It codes for CASRPPGQGDTGELFF.